This T cell receptor (beta chain) was captured by sequencing in a study of response to subunit inactivated influenza vaccine (dated by TCRdb to about 2018). With regard to the full study: The study used deep quantitative T cell receptor repertoire profiling to track responses to a trivalent subunit inactivated influenza vaccine. Summary of the overall study and its limitations: The authors suggested that each seasonal influenza vaccination may recruit only a limited number of new T cells.

This clonotype has more than one count but fewer than ten. Its antigen is still unknown. No base quality information exists; no much larger clone differs at one position. The CDR3, cysteine through phenylalanine, is 18 amino acids long. The sequence is cut down to CDR3 DNA, 54 bases in frame from base 1. CDR1 and CDR2 were assigned from the germline V gene (reference sequence) as LGHDT and YNNKEL. V is reduced by 2 bases and J by 7 bases, leaving a spacing of 21 bases between them. The library was built by means of RT-PCR. The data were produced on an Illumina HiSeq 2500. The public reads were reprocessed in TCRdb via fastp at Q25 and MiXCR, keeping in-frame beta chains. Rows merge per CDR3 protein into single entries with the most common DNA and genes. This sample is represented by around 300,000 distinct CDR3 sequences; roughly 22% of them were singletons. Together, the top ten hold around 10% of the sample.

The clonotype originates from a man aged 45 to 70 who received an inactivated influenza vaccine. Donor details come from another sample of the same person, matched by shared clones. This chain joins TRBV3-1 to TRBJ1-6, and TRBD1 may be the D gene, going by 6 matching bases. The sample was PBMCs from blood, taken about 20 months after vaccination. The CDR3 is CASSQKTTGFHQNSPLHF. The DNA reads TGTGCCAGCAGCCAAAAGACGACAGGTTTTCATCAAAATTCACCCCTCCACTTT.